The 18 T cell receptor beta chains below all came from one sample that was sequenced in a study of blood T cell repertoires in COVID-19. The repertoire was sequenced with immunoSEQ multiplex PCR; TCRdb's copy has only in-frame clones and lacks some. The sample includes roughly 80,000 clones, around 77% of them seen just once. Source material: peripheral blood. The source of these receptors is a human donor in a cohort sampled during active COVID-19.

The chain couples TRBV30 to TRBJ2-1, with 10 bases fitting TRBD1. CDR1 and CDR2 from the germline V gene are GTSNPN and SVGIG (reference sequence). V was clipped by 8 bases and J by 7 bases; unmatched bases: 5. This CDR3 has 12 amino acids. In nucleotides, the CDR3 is TGTGCCGGGGGACAGGGGTATAATGAGCAGTTCTTC. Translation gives CAGGQGYNEQFF.

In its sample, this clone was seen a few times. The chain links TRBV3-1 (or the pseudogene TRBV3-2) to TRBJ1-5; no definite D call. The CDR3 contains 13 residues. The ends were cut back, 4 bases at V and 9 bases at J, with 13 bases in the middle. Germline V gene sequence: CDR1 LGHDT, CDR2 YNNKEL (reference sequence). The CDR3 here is CASSLGAGRPQHF. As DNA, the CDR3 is TGTGCCAGCAGCCTGGGTGCGGGGAGGCCCCAGCATTTT.

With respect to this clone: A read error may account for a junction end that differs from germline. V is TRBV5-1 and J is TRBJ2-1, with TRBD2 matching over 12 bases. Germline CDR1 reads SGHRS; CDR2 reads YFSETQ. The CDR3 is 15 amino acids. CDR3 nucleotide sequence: TGCGCCAGCACCTTGGGACTAGCGGGCAACAATGAGCAGTTCTTC. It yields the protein CASTLGLAGNNEQFF. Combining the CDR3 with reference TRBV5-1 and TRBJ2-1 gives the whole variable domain KAGVTQTPRYLIKTRGQQVTLSCSPISGHRSVSWYQQTPGQGLQFLFEYFSETQRNKGNFPGRFSGRQFSNSRSEMNVSTLELGDSALYLCASTLGLAGNNEQFFGPGTRLTVL.

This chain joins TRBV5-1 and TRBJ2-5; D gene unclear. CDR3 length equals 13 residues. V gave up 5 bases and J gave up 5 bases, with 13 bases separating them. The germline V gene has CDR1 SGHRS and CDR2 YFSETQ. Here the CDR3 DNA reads TGCGCCAGCAGACCCTTTAGTACGGAGACCCAGTACTTC. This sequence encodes CASRPFSTETQYF.

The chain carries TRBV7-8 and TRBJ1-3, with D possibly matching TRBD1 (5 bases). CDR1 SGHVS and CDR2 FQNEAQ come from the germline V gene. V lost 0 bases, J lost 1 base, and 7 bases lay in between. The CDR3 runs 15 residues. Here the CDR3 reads CASSLARGSGNTIYF. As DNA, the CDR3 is TGTGCCAGCAGCTTAGCTAGGGGATCTGGAAACACCATATATTTT. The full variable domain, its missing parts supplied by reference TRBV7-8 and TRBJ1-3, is GAGVSQSPRYKVAKRGQDVALRCDPISGHVSLFWYQQALGQGPEFLTYFQNEAQLDKSGLPSDRFFAERPEGSVSTLKIQRTQQEDSAVYLCASSLARGSGNTIYFGEGSWLTVV.

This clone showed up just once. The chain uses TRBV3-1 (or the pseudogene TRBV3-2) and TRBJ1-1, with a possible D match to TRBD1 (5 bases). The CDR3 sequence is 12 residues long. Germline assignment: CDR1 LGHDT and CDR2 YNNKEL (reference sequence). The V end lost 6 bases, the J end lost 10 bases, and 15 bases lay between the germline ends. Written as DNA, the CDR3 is TGTGCCAGCAGTTCCGACAGCGGGTTAGCTTTCTTT. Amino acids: CASSSDSGLAFF.

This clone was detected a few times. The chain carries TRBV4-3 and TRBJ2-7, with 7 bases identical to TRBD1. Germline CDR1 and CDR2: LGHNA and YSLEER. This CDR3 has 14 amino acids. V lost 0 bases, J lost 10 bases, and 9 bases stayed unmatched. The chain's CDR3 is CASSQEPGQKRQYF. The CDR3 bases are TGCGCCAGCAGCCAAGAACCGGGACAGAAAAGACAGTACTTC.

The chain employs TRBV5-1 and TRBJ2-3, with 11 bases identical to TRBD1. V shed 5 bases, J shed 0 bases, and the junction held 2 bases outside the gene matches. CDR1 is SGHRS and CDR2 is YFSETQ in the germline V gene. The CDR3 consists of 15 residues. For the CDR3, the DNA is TGCGCCAGCAGGGACAGGGGGCCTAGCACAGATACGCAGTATTTT. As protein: CASRDRGPSTDTQYF.

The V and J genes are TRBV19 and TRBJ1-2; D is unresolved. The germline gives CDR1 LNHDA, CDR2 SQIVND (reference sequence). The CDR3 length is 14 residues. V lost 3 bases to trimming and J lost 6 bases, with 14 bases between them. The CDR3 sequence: CASSMFGFADGYTF. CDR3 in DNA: TGTGCCAGTAGTATGTTTGGATTTGCGGATGGCTACACCTTC. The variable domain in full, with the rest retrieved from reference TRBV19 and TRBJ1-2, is DGGITQSPKYLFRKEGQNVTLSCEQNLNHDAMYWYRQDPGQGLRLIYYSQIVNDFQKGDIAEGYSVSREKKESFPLTVTSAQKNPTAFYLCASSMFGFADGYTFGSGTRLTVV.

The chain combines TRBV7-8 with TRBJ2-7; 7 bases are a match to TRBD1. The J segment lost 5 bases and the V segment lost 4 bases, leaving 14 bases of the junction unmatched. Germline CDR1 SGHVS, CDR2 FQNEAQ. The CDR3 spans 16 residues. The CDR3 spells CASSSTSIRGSHEQYF. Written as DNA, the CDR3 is TGTGCCAGCAGCTCAACATCTATCAGGGGGTCCCACGAGCAGTACTTC.

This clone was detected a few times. CDR3 region: CASSPTLGSTEAFF. Here the CDR3 DNA reads TGCGCCAGCAGCCCCACCCTAGGTAGCACTGAAGCTTTCTTT. The chain carries TRBV5-1 and TRBJ1-1; D gene unclear. V lost 4 bases and J 4 bases, leaving 14 bases between the germline ends. This CDR3 contains 14 residues. The germline CDR1 and CDR2 sequences are SGHRS and YFSETQ. The whole variable domain, filled in from reference TRBV5-1 and TRBJ1-1, reads KAGVTQTPRYLIKTRGQQVTLSCSPISGHRSVSWYQQTPGQGLQFLFEYFSETQRNKGNFPGRFSGRQFSNSRSEMNVSTLELGDSALYLCASSPTLGSTEAFFGQGTRLTVV.

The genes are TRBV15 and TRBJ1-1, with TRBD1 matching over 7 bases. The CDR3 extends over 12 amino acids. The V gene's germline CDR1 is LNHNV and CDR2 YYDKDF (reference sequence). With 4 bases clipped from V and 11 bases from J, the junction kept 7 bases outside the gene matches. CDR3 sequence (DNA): TGTGCCACCAGCAATCCGGGACAGAGGGCTTTCTTT. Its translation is CATSNPGQRAFF.

The CDR3 spells CASSYESSYNSPLHF. As DNA, the CDR3 is TGTGCCAGCAGTTACGAGAGCTCCTATAATTCACCCCTCCACTTT. This chain joins TRBV6-5 and TRBJ1-6; no firm D call. The germline V gene has CDR1 MNHEY and CDR2 SVGAGI. The V and J ends lost 2 bases and 0 bases respectively, with 5 bases between them. The CDR3 contains 15 residues.

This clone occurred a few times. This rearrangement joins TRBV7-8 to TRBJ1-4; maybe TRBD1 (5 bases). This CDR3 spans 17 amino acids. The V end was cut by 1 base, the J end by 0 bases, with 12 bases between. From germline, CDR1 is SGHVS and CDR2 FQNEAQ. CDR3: CASSLDGGSTTNEKLFF. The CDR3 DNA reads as TGTGCCAGCAGCTTAGATGGGGGGTCCACAACTAATGAAAAACTGTTTTTT.

For the CDR3, the DNA is TGTGCCTGGAGTGTACAGGGCTTGCAGTACTTC. Its protein product is CAWSVQGLQYF. V is TRBV30 and J is TRBJ2-7; TRBD1 might be the D (6 bases). This CDR3 is 11 amino acids long. Germline loops: CDR1 GTSNPN, CDR2 SVGIG (reference sequence). V lost 0 bases, J lost 9 bases, and 9 bases lay in between. The variable domain in full, with the rest retrieved from reference TRBV30 and TRBJ2-7, is SQTIHQWPATLVQPVGSPLSLECTVEGTSNPNLYWYRQAAGRGLQLLFYSVGIGQISSEVPQNLSASRPQDRQFILSSKKLLLSDSGFYLCAWSVQGLQYFGPGTRLTVT.

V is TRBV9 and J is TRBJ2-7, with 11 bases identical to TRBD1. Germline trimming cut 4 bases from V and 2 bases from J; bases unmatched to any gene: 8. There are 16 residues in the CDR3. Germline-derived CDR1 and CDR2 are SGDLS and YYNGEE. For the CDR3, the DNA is TGTGCCAGCAGCCCACGGTTGGGACAGGGGGCCTACGAGCAGTACTTC. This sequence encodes CASSPRLGQGAYEQYF.

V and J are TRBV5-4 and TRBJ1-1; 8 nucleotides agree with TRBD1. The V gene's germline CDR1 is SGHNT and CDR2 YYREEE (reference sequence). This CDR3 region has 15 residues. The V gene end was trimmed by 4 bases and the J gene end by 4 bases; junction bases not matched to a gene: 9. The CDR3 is CASSPPGQGRTEAFF. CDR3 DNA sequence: TGTGCCAGCAGCCCCCCCGGACAGGGACGCACTGAAGCTTTCTTT.

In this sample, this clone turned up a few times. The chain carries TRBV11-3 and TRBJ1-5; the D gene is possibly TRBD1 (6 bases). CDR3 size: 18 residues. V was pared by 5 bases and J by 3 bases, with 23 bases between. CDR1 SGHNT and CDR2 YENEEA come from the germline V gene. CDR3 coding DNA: TGTGCCAGCAGCCCGACCCCCTGGGGACAAGGGAACAATCAGCCCCAGCATTTT. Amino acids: CASSPTPWGQGNNQPQHF. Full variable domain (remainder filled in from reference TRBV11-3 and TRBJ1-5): EAGVVQSPRYKIIEKKQPVAFWCNPISGHNTLYWYLQNLGQGPELLIRYENEEAVDDSQLPKDRFSAERLKGVDSTLKIQPAELGDSAVYLCASSPTPWGQGNNQPQHFGDGTRLSIL.